The T cell receptor (beta chain) under discussion was sequenced for a study of blood T cells in healthy people across ages. Turning to the study itself: In model experiments, template switching was able to capture about one barcoded beta molecule for every two T cells that were present.

Germline CDR1 SGHVS, CDR2 FQNEAQ. The CDR3 is made up of 13 amino acids. Losses at the gene ends were 7 bases for V and 4 bases for J; bases not matched to a gene: 6. The donors, healthy Caucasians from Russia, were aged roughly 6 to 90. PCR was performed a second time for about 7 to 12 cycles using a sample-barcoded 5' primer and a J-beta primer mix. TCRdb reprocessed the 5' RACE reads via MiXCR and lists one record per CDR3 protein. The top ten clones hold approximately 22% of a sample with some 1.8 million distinct CDR3 sequences, around 40% of them seen once. V is TRBV7-8 and J is TRBJ1-1; 7 nucleotides align to TRBD1. The sample consisted of blood. The clonotype originates from a human donor in good health. In DNA form, the CDR3 reads TGTGCCAGCAACCAGGGGGGGATCACTGAAGCTTTCTTT. The encoded protein is CASNQGGITEAFF.